Following are 24 T cell receptor beta chains from one sample sequenced in a study of cytomegalovirus exposure and HLA in healthy donors. Primers: 60 Vbeta forward and 13 Jbeta reverse. Profiling relied on immunoSEQ multiplex PCR, and the TCRdb table lists in-frame clones only, not all of them. Among approximately 85,000 clones listed, around two thirds were seen once. The sequenced sample consisted of PBMCs. The receptors were gathered from a woman in her twenties or thirties in good health and CMV-seropositive.

The chain couples TRBV6-5 to TRBJ1-2, with 8 positions matching TRBD1. Trimming removed 9 bases from V and 4 bases from J; junction bases left unmatched: 7. Looked up from germline, CDR1 is MNHEY and CDR2 is SVGAGI. CDR3 length equals 13 residues. The chain's CDR3 is CASRDRQIYGYTF. CDR3 sequence (DNA): TGTGCCAGTCGGGACAGGCAAATCTATGGCTACACCTTC.

V is TRBV5-1 and J is TRBJ1-6; D remains ambiguous. The CDR3 covers 16 residues. Germline-derived CDR1 and CDR2 are SGHRS and YFSETQ. Trimming cost V 0 bases and J 8 bases, with 15 bases left between them. DNA for the CDR3: TGCGCCAGCAGCTTGGACGGTTTTTCTGTTTATTCACCCCTCCACTTT. Translated, it gives CASSLDGFSVYSPLHF.

The gene calls are TRBV28 and TRBJ2-1, with 9 bases lining up with TRBD2. The V segment lost 7 bases and the J segment 9 bases; nucleotides outside the gene matches: 10. The CDR3 runs 14 residues. Per the germline V gene, CDR1 is MDHEN and CDR2 is SYDVKM. CDR3 DNA sequence: TGTGCCAGCATTGGGTCTAGCGGGGTTATTGAGCAGTTCTTC. Encoded protein: CASIGSSGVIEQFF.

The V call is TRBV5-1, the J call TRBJ2-7, with 7 bases fitting TRBD2. The V and J ends lost 4 bases and 3 bases, in that order; junction bases with no gene match: 13. CDR3 length equals 16 residues. Germline CDR1 and CDR2: SGHRS and YFSETQ. The CDR3 DNA sequence: TGCGCCAGCAGCCCGGGGGGACGGGAGCTAGACTACGAGCAGTACTTC. It is translated as CASSPGGRELDYEQYF.

This clone was seen only a few times. The chain links TRBV5-4 to TRBJ1-1; D remains ambiguous. V lost 0 bases and J lost 5, with 11 bases in between. The CDR3 consists of 14 residues. The germline V gene has CDR1 SGHNT and CDR2 YYREEE (reference sequence). The CDR3: CASSLVSGRTEAFF. The CDR3 region has the DNA TGTGCCAGCAGCTTGGTTAGCGGGCGGACTGAAGCTTTCTTT.

The genes are TRBV6-5 and TRBJ1-5, with TRBD1 identical over 8 bases. From germline, CDR1 is MNHEY and CDR2 SVGAGI. V was clipped by 5 bases and J by 7 bases; unmatched bases: 7. The CDR3 covers 14 residues. The CDR3 DNA follows: TGTGCCAGCAGTCTCTCAGGGGGCGGACAGCCCCAGCATTTT. Residues: CASSLSGGGQPQHF.

V usage is TRBV5-1 and J usage is TRBJ1-1; no firm D call. Germline V CDR1 and CDR2: SGHRS, YFSETQ. The CDR3 runs 15 residues. The V end was cut by 4 bases, the J end by 4 bases, with 17 bases between. CDR3 coding DNA: TGCGCCAGCAGCGTTCAGGCAGATGTCGGCACTGAAGCTTTCTTT. It encodes CASSVQADVGTEAFF.

This chain joins TRBV18 and TRBJ1-2, with 7 bases that match TRBD1. V lost 6 bases, J lost 0 bases, and 4 bases stayed unmatched. This CDR3 comprises 14 residues. Germline V lookup: CDR1 KGHSH, CDR2 LQKENI. CDR3 protein: CASSDRASNYGYTF. In DNA form, the CDR3 reads TGTGCCAGCTCTGACAGGGCTTCTAACTATGGCTACACCTTC.

This clone was detected once. The chain recombines TRBV29-1 with TRBJ2-7, with no clear D. In germline, CDR1 is SQVTM, CDR2 ANQGSEA. This CDR3 has 14 residues. V was trimmed by 3 bases and J by 3 bases, leaving 15 bases between them. The CDR3 nucleotides are TGCAGCGTTGAGCTCCGAACATCCAACTACGAGCAGTACTTC. This translates into CSVELRTSNYEQYF.

The chain has TRBV5-1 and TRBJ2-5, with 11 bases aligning to TRBD2. The CDR3 spans 15 residues. CDR1 and CDR2 from the germline V gene are SGHRS and YFSETQ. V trimming: 4 bases; J trimming: 4 bases; junction bases outside the gene matches: 6. The CDR3 sequence is CASSISGGAGETQYF. CDR3 DNA: TGCGCCAGCAGCATTAGCGGGGGGGCCGGAGAGACCCAGTACTTC. The full variable domain, with the rest looked up from reference TRBV5-1 and TRBJ2-5, is KAGVTQTPRYLIKTRGQQVTLSCSPISGHRSVSWYQQTPGQGLQFLFEYFSETQRNKGNFPGRFSGRQFSNSRSEMNVSTLELGDSALYLCASSISGGAGETQYFGPGTRLLVL.

Turning to this clone: Mismatch with germline at one junction end may stem from a read error. V usage is TRBV7-9 and J usage is TRBJ1-5, with a weak D call TRBD1 (5 bases). The CDR3 runs 14 residues. Germline V lookup: CDR1 SEHNR, CDR2 FQNEAQ (reference sequence). The CDR3 bases are TGTTCCAGCAGCTTTGGGGGAGCGGGACAGCCCCAGCATTTT. Translated, it gives CSSSFGGAGQPQHF.

V gene TRBV7-6 combines with J gene TRBJ2-3; the D gene is possibly TRBD2 (6 bases). This CDR3 is 15 amino acids long. Germline V gives CDR1 SGHVS, CDR2 FNYEAQ. V was cut by 9 bases and J by 1 base, with 17 bases left in between. In DNA form, the CDR3 reads TGTGCCAGTTCGGGGGTGGGCATCGGCACAGATACGCAGTATTTT. It is translated as CASSGVGIGTDTQYF. Full variable domain (rest looked up from reference TRBV7-6 and TRBJ2-3): GAGVSQSPRYKVTKRGQDVALRCDPISGHVSLYWYRQALGQGPEFLTYFNYEAQQDKSGLPNDRFSAERPEGSISTLTIQRTEQRDSAMYRCASSGVGIGTDTQYFGPGTRLTVL.

The chain couples TRBV6-1 to TRBJ1-6, with a weak D call TRBD1 (6 bases). This CDR3 spans 14 amino acids. Trimming cost V 3 bases and J 11 bases, with 14 bases left between them. The germline V gene has CDR1 MNHNS and CDR2 SASEGT. The CDR3 loop is CASSDTREGAPLHF. DNA of the CDR3: TGTGCCAGCAGTGATACCCGGGAGGGGGCACCCCTCCACTTT.

The chain carries TRBV7-3 and TRBJ2-3, with 7 bases aligning to TRBD2. The CDR3 runs to 17 residues. CDR1 is SGHTA and CDR2 is FQGTGA in the germline V gene. With V trimmed by 5 bases and J by 4 bases, 15 bases remained unmatched. As DNA, the CDR3 is TGTGCCAGCAGCCCTTCGGGGTTGCGGGGGATGGCAGATACGCAGTATTTT. This gives the protein CASSPSGLRGMADTQYF. The full variable domain, in which reference TRBV7-3 and TRBJ2-3 provide the parts outside the CDR3, is GAGVSQTPSNKVTEKGKYVELRCDPISGHTALYWYRQSLGQGPEFLIYFQGTGAADDSGLPNDRFFAVRPEGSVSTLKIQRTERGDSAVYLCASSPSGLRGMADTQYFGPGTRLTVL.

The V gene is TRBV27, the J gene TRBJ1-2, with 9 positions matching TRBD1. This CDR3 is built from 15 residues. V lost 2 bases to trimming and J lost 2 bases; unmatched junction nucleotides: 3. From germline, CDR1 is MNHEY and CDR2 SMNVEV (reference sequence). The CDR3, as DNA: TGTGCCAGCAGTTTAACCGGGACAGGGAACTATGGCTACACCTTC. As protein: CASSLTGTGNYGYTF.

The chain is built from TRBV18 and TRBJ2-1; D is undetermined. Germline V gene lookup returns CDR1 KGHSH and CDR2 LQKENI. The length of the CDR3 is 14 residues. The ends were cut back, 2 bases at V and 0 bases at J, with 5 bases in the middle. CDR3 sequence: CASSPSSSYNEQFF. The CDR3 nucleotides read TGTGCCAGCTCACCATCGAGCTCCTACAATGAGCAGTTCTTC.

The DNA for the CDR3 is TGTGCCAGCAGCACGCAGGGGGCGAACTATGGCTACACCTTC. Translated, it gives CASSTQGANYGYTF. The V call is TRBV5-4, the J call TRBJ1-2; TRBD1 matches at 8 bases. The CDR3 spans 14 residues. V shed 4 bases, J shed 2 bases, and the junction held 4 bases outside the gene matches. The V gene's germline CDR1 is SGHNT and CDR2 YYREEE (reference sequence).

This clone was seen more than once but under ten times. The chain uses TRBV27 and TRBJ1-5, with no clear D. With 5 bases removed from V and 7 bases from J, the gap between germline ends came to 12 bases. Germline V gene sequence: CDR1 MNHEY, CDR2 SMNVEV (reference sequence). This CDR3 region has 13 residues. CDR3 amino acids: CASSPLWPQPQHF. In DNA form, the CDR3 reads TGTGCCAGCAGTCCATTATGGCCACAGCCCCAGCATTTT.

The chain uses TRBV7-6 and TRBJ2-1; D not certain. The length of the CDR3 is 13 residues. V lost 5 bases, J lost 12 bases, and 17 bases lay in between. CDR1 SGHVS and CDR2 FNYEAQ come from the germline V gene. CDR3 in DNA: TGTGCCAGCAGCCCCCCCGGCTCCACGGGGCAGTTCTTC. Protein: CASSPPGSTGQFF.

The chain recombines TRBV4-3 with TRBJ2-1, with 8 nucleotides matching TRBD1. V trimming: 3 bases; J trimming: 4 bases; junction bases outside the gene matches: 2. Per germline, CDR1 LGHNA and CDR2 YSLEER. This CDR3 has 14 amino acids. This CDR3 reads CASSQDREYNEQFF. The CDR3 bases are TGCGCCAGCAGCCAGGACAGGGAATACAATGAGCAGTTCTTC.

The genes are TRBV7-9 and TRBJ2-2; the D is unclear. This CDR3 has 19 residues. V gave up 1 base and J gave up 0 bases, with 18 bases separating them. CDR1 and CDR2 (germline): SEHNR, FQNEAQ (reference sequence). CDR3 protein: CASSLVKLGRRTNTGELFF. The CDR3 DNA reads as TGTGCCAGCAGCTTAGTAAAATTAGGTCGGCGGACGAACACCGGGGAGCTGTTTTTT.

The chain has TRBV6-5 and TRBJ1-1; the D is unclear. V gave up 2 bases and J gave up 6 bases, with 7 bases separating them. Germline V gene sequence: CDR1 MNHEY, CDR2 SVGAGI. The CDR3 is 12 amino acids. The CDR3 nucleotides read TGTGCCAGCAGTTACGGGAGGTCTGAAGCTTTCTTT. Protein product: CASSYGRSEAFF.

This clone occurred a few times. The V gene is TRBV11-3, the J gene TRBJ2-3, with TRBD2 as a possible D gene (6 bases). The V gene's germline CDR1 is SGHNT and CDR2 YENEEA. This CDR3 is built from 17 residues. The V gene lost 1 base and the J gene lost 4 bases, with 18 bases spanning the gap. In DNA form, the CDR3 reads TGTGCCAGCAGCTTAGGTCTACTAGCTACCGCGGCAGATACGCAGTATTTT. Its translation is CASSLGLLATAADTQYF.

The chain joins TRBV6-6 to TRBJ1-1; D is unresolved. Between the trimmed V and J ends, which lost 11 bases and 1 base, there was a span of 14 bases. Germline assignment: CDR1 MNHNY and CDR2 SVGAGI (reference sequence). This CDR3 has 13 residues. The CDR3 region is CASNGHSNTEAFF. The CDR3 DNA reads as TGTGCCTCAAATGGGCACTCGAACACTGAAGCTTTCTTT.